One sample yielded the 27 T cell receptor beta chains listed below, sequenced in a study of blood T cell repertoires in COVID-19. The assay was immunoSEQ multiplex PCR, and TCRdb's table has in-frame clones only and misses some. This repertoire shows about 180,000 clones, around 90% found once; its top ten account for under 0.65%. Sequenced sample: peripheral blood. The source of these receptors is a man in his fifties or sixties with COVID-19, enrolled during active disease.

The chain carries TRBV28 and TRBJ2-3; unclear D gene. Per the germline V gene, CDR1 is MDHEN and CDR2 is SYDVKM. This CDR3 is built from 15 residues. The V and J ends lost 6 bases and 1 base respectively, with 14 bases between them. CDR3 sequence: CASRNPGWGTDTQYF. The CDR3 DNA is TGTGCCAGCAGAAACCCCGGGTGGGGCACAGATACGCAGTATTTT.

This clone was counted once. This rearrangement joins TRBV24-1 to TRBJ1-5, with a possible D match to TRBD1 (6 bases). Trimming removed 2 bases from V and 0 bases from J, with 13 bases in between. CDR1 KGHDR and CDR2 SFDVKD come from the germline V gene. This CDR3 is 17 amino acids long. The CDR3 DNA reads TGTGCCACCAGTGATTCGGACAGTGCTTATAGCAATCAGCCCCAGCATTTT. Translation: CATSDSDSAYSNQPQHF.

The rearrangement links TRBV28 to TRBJ2-2; tentative D call: TRBD1 (6 bases). Trimming cost V 7 bases and J 4 bases, with 19 bases left between them. CDR3 size: 16 residues. Germline V gene sequence: CDR1 MDHEN, CDR2 SYDVKM. CDR3 amino acids: CASIYSTGRVTGELFF. The CDR3 DNA reads as TGTGCCAGCATCTATTCAACAGGGAGAGTCACCGGGGAGCTGTTTTTT.

The chain links TRBV5-4 to TRBJ2-2, with D perhaps matching TRBD1 (5 bases). With 4 bases removed from V and 5 bases from J, the gap between germline ends came to 18 bases. This CDR3 comprises 16 residues. CDR1 is SGHNT and CDR2 is YYREEE in the germline V gene (reference sequence). CDR3: CASSPRRAGSTGELFF. The CDR3 bases are TGTGCCAGCAGCCCTAGGCGTGCAGGGTCAACCGGGGAGCTGTTTTTT.

V is TRBV19 and J is TRBJ2-5; no firm D call. The CDR3 has 14 residues. The V gene lost 3 bases and the J gene lost 2 bases, with 10 bases spanning the gap. Germline-derived CDR1 and CDR2 are LNHDA and SQIVND (reference sequence). The CDR3 sequence is CASSINGRQETQYF. The CDR3 DNA is TGTGCCAGTAGTATTAATGGCAGGCAAGAGACCCAGTACTTC. The full variable domain, with the rest looked up from reference TRBV19 and TRBJ2-5, is DGGITQSPKYLFRKEGQNVTLSCEQNLNHDAMYWYRQDPGQGLRLIYYSQIVNDFQKGDIAEGYSVSREKKESFPLTVTSAQKNPTAFYLCASSINGRQETQYFGPGTRLLVL.

The genes are TRBV3-1 (or the pseudogene TRBV3-2) and TRBJ1-1; TRBD1 matches at 7 bases. This CDR3 contains 15 residues. CDR1 is LGHDT, CDR2 YNNKEL, per germline (reference sequence). Trimming took 5 bases from V and 4 from J; bases not matched to a gene: 10. CDR3 DNA: TGTGCCAGCAGCTTCCCGGCAGGGGGTGCCACTGAAGCTTTCTTT. Translating it yields CASSFPAGGATEAFF.

This clone was picked up a small number of times. This chain connects TRBV7-2 to TRBJ1-6; D is possibly TRBD1 (6 bases). Trimming pared 1 base from V and 10 bases from J, leaving 8 bases between. Germline assignment: CDR1 SGHTA and CDR2 FQGNSA. The CDR3 extends over 13 amino acids. In DNA, the CDR3 is TGTGCCAGCAGCTTAGGGACAGTCTCACCCCTCCACTTT. The encoded protein is CASSLGTVSPLHF.

V gene TRBV18 combines with J gene TRBJ1-6, with D possibly matching TRBD1 (6 bases). The CDR3 spans 17 residues. Germline CDR1 is KGHSH and CDR2 is LQKENI. V lost 3 bases to trimming and J lost 6 bases, with 18 bases between them. CDR3 nucleotide sequence: TGTGCCAGCTCACCTTTCGGTCAGGGGTTTGGTAATTCACCCCTCCACTTT. This gives the protein CASSPFGQGFGNSPLHF.

This chain connects TRBV24-1 to TRBJ1-2; possibly TRBD1 for D (5 bases). CDR3 length: 12 amino acids. Trimming left V 9 bases short and J 3 bases short, with 10 bases between. The V gene's germline CDR1 is KGHDR and CDR2 SFDVKD. CDR3 protein: CATLRGDYGYTF. CDR3 bases: TGTGCCACCCTGCGGGGGGACTATGGCTACACCTTC.

The V and J genes are TRBV20-1 and TRBJ1-5, with a tentative D call TRBD1 (5 bases). V was pared by 3 bases and J by 6 bases, with 9 bases between. Germline V gene sequence: CDR1 DFQATT, CDR2 SNEGSKA (reference sequence). This CDR3 is 12 amino acids long. The CDR3 region has the DNA TGCAGTGCTAGTTCGACAGTTCAGCCCCAGCATTTT. Translation gives CSASSTVQPQHF.

The chain is built from TRBV4-3 and TRBJ2-1, with 7 bases fitting TRBD2. Germline CDR1 reads LGHNA; CDR2 reads YSLEER. V shed 0 bases, J shed 2 bases, and the junction held 4 bases outside the gene matches. CDR3 size: 16 residues. The CDR3 DNA is TGCGCCAGCAGCCAAGAGCCCAGCGGGACCTACAATGAGCAGTTCTTC. As protein: CASSQEPSGTYNEQFF.

The chain couples TRBV29-1 to TRBJ2-1; 11 bases agree with TRBD1. The length of the CDR3 is 16 residues. V lost 4 bases and J lost 6; bases outside the gene matches: 11. CDR1 is SQVTM and CDR2 is ANQGSEA in the germline V gene. The CDR3 DNA reads TGCAGCGTTGTGGGGACCGGGACAGGGGGTCCCAATGAGCAGTTCTTC. As protein: CSVVGTGTGGPNEQFF.

This clone came up a few times. This chain uses TRBV7-2 with TRBJ1-2; D gene ambiguous. V lost 0 bases and J 0 bases, leaving 11 bases between the germline ends. Germline V CDR1 and CDR2: SGHTA, FQGNSA. The CDR3 loop spans 16 amino acids. The CDR3 DNA is TGTGCCAGCAGCTTAGCGGGCCTACCAACTAACTATGGCTACACCTTC. It codes for CASSLAGLPTNYGYTF.

The chain carries TRBV7-2 and TRBJ2-7, with unresolved D. The CDR3 runs to 13 residues. V dropped 5 bases and J dropped 2 bases, with 10 bases sitting between them. The V gene's germline CDR1 is SGHTA and CDR2 FQGNSA. In nucleotides, the CDR3 is TGTGCCAGCAGCCCGGTGCCCCCCTACGAGCAGTACTTC. Amino acids: CASSPVPPYEQYF. Variable domain in full (rest from reference TRBV7-2 and TRBJ2-7): GAGVSQSPSNKVTEKGKDVELRCDPISGHTALYWYRQSLGQGLEFLIYFQGNSAPDKSGLPSDRFSAERTGGSVSTLTIQRTQQEDSAVYLCASSPVPPYEQYFGPGTRLTVT.

The chain couples TRBV4-3 to TRBJ1-1, with 11 bases matching TRBD1. The germline gives CDR1 LGHNA, CDR2 YSLEER. This CDR3 spans 18 amino acids. Trimming cost V 0 bases and J 4 bases; bases outside gene matches: 10. The CDR3 reads CASSQDLRTGGGGTEAFF. CDR3 bases: TGCGCCAGCAGCCAAGATCTCAGGACAGGGGGCGGAGGCACTGAAGCTTTCTTT.

A remark on this clone: The same CDR3 can be traced to other DNA sequences in this sample. The rearrangement links TRBV29-1 to TRBJ1-2; 10 nucleotides line up with TRBD1. This CDR3 comprises 13 residues. V dropped 6 bases and J dropped 6; count of bases not matched to a gene: 7. Germline loops: CDR1 SQVTM, CDR2 ANQGSEA. CDR3 DNA sequence: TGCAGCGTCTCGACCGGGACAGGGGATGGCTACACCTTC. Translating gives CSVSTGTGDGYTF.

The chain uses TRBV27 and TRBJ2-7; a weak D match, TRBD1 (6 bases). Germline V gene sequence: CDR1 MNHEY, CDR2 SMNVEV (reference sequence). The CDR3 consists of 15 residues. V lost 8 bases, J lost 0 bases, and 17 bases lay in between. For the CDR3, the DNA is TGTGCCAGCGGGTCCGGGACATATCCCTCCTACGAGCAGTACTTC. Amino acid sequence: CASGSGTYPSYEQYF.

This clone was seen ten or more times. This chain uses TRBV28 with TRBJ1-4, with 7 bases that match TRBD1. The ends lost 2 bases at V and 8 bases at J; junction bases unmatched: 11. In germline, CDR1 is MDHEN, CDR2 SYDVKM. The CDR3 spans 16 residues. CDR3 sequence reads: CASSLVWDRRKEKLFF. For the CDR3, the DNA is TGTGCCAGCAGTTTAGTATGGGACAGAAGAAAGGAAAAACTGTTTTTT.

The V call is TRBV6-5, the J call TRBJ1-1; D possibly corresponds to TRBD1 (5 bases). V lost 6 bases to trimming and J lost 1 base, with 15 bases between them. There are 15 residues in the CDR3. In germline, CDR1 is MNHEY, CDR2 SVGAGI. The DNA of the CDR3 is TGTGCCAGCAGGTTAGGAGGGGTTCGGAACACTGAAGCTTTCTTT. It specifies CASRLGGVRNTEAFF.

The V call is TRBV11-1, the J call TRBJ2-7; 11 nucleotides align to TRBD2. V was pared by 6 bases and J by 3 bases, with 1 base of the junction left unmatched. Germline CDR1 reads SGHAT; CDR2 reads FQDESV (reference sequence). The CDR3 contains 13 residues. The chain's CDR3 is CASSGLAGYEQYF. In nucleotides, the CDR3 is TGTGCCAGCAGTGGACTAGCGGGCTACGAGCAGTACTTC.

This chain links TRBV19 with TRBJ2-1; TRBD2 agrees at 10 bases. The CDR3 totals 18 residues. J was trimmed by 4 bases and V by 0 bases; bases with no gene match: 9. In germline, CDR1 is LNHDA, CDR2 SQIVND (reference sequence). This chain's CDR3 is CASSIDHRLAGVYNEQFF. As DNA, the CDR3 is TGTGCCAGTAGTATAGATCACCGCCTAGCGGGAGTATACAATGAGCAGTTCTTC. Looking up the rest from reference TRBV19 and TRBJ2-1 gives the full variable domain: DGGITQSPKYLFRKEGQNVTLSCEQNLNHDAMYWYRQDPGQGLRLIYYSQIVNDFQKGDIAEGYSVSREKKESFPLTVTSAQKNPTAFYLCASSIDHRLAGVYNEQFFGPGTRLTVL.

The chain joins TRBV7-9 to TRBJ2-7; 10 positions agree with TRBD2. The CDR3 is made up of 16 amino acids. Germline CDR1 is SEHNR and CDR2 is FQNEAQ (reference sequence). V was clipped by 2 bases and J by 0 bases; unmatched bases: 4. CDR3 loop: CASSLRSGRGSYEQYF. In DNA form, the CDR3 reads TGTGCCAGCAGCTTACGAAGCGGGAGGGGCTCCTACGAGCAGTACTTC.

The rearrangement uses TRBV6-5 and TRBJ2-5, with 8 bases matching TRBD2. This CDR3 has 16 amino acids. CDR1 MNHEY and CDR2 SVGAGI come from the germline V gene. Losses at the gene ends were 2 bases for V and 2 bases for J; bases not matched to a gene: 7. The CDR3 here is CASSYTAGGGQETQYF. CDR3 nucleotides: TGTGCCAGCAGTTACACGGCGGGGGGTGGGCAAGAGACCCAGTACTTC.

The chain combines TRBV3-1 (or the pseudogene TRBV3-2) with TRBJ1-6; 7 positions match TRBD1. CDR1 is LGHDT, CDR2 YNNKEL, per germline (reference sequence). The trim removed 0 bases at V and 5 bases at J, leaving 4 bases unmatched. The length of the CDR3 is 16 residues. CDR3 in amino acids: CASSQEGTDHNSPLHF. DNA for the CDR3: TGTGCCAGCAGCCAAGAGGGGACAGACCATAATTCACCCCTCCACTTT.

V usage is TRBV6-1 and J usage is TRBJ1-2; D perhaps matches TRBD1 (5 bases). The V gene's germline CDR1 is MNHNS and CDR2 SASEGT. This CDR3 region has 14 residues. V gave up 5 bases and J gave up 4 bases, with 14 bases separating them. Written as DNA, the CDR3 is TGTGCCAGCAGTTCTCCGTCGGGGGGCTATGGCTACACCTTC. This encodes CASSSPSGGYGYTF.

The CDR3 bases are TGCGCCAGCAGCTTAGGCATCACGGGAGGAAACACCATATATTTT. Translation gives CASSLGITGGNTIYF. V is TRBV5-1 and J is TRBJ1-3; D remains unclear. CDR1 is SGHRS and CDR2 is YFSETQ in the germline V gene. Trimming stripped 2 bases from V and 4 bases from J, with 13 bases between. The CDR3 spans 15 residues. The variable domain in full, with the rest retrieved from reference TRBV5-1 and TRBJ1-3, is KAGVTQTPRYLIKTRGQQVTLSCSPISGHRSVSWYQQTPGQGLQFLFEYFSETQRNKGNFPGRFSGRQFSNSRSEMNVSTLELGDSALYLCASSLGITGGNTIYFGEGSWLTVV.

This chain links TRBV6-1 with TRBJ1-2; D perhaps matches TRBD1 (5 bases). Germline lookup yields CDR1 MNHNS and CDR2 SASEGT. V was clipped by 3 bases and J by 3 bases, with 11 bases between them. This CDR3 has 14 residues. The CDR3, as DNA: TGTGCCAGCAGTGAGTTGCGGGGGGACTATGGCTACACCTTC. As protein: CASSELRGDYGYTF.